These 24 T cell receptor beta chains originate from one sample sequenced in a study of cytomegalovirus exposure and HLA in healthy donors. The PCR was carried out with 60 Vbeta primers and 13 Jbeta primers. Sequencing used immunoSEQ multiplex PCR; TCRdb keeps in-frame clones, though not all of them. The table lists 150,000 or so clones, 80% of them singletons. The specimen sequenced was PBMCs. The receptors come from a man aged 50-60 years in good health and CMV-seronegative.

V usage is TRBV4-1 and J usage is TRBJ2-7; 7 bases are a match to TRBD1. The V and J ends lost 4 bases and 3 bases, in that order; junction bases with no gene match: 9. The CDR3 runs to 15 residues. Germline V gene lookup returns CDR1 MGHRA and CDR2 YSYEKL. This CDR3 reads CASSPQDRTIYEQYF. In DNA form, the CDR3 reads TGCGCCAGCAGCCCCCAGGACAGGACGATCTACGAGCAGTACTTC.

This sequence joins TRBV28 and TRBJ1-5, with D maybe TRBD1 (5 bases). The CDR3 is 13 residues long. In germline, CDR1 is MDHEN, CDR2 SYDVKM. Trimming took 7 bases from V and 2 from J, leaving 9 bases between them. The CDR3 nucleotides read TGTGCCAGCACCCCACAGGGCAATCAGCCCCAGCATTTT. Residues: CASTPQGNQPQHF.

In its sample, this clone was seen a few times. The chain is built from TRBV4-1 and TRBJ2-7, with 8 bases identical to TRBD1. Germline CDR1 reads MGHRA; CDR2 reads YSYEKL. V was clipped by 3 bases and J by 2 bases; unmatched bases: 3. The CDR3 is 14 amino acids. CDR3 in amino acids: CASSQVTGAYEQYF. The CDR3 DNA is TGCGCCAGCAGCCAGGTGACAGGGGCCTACGAGCAGTACTTC.

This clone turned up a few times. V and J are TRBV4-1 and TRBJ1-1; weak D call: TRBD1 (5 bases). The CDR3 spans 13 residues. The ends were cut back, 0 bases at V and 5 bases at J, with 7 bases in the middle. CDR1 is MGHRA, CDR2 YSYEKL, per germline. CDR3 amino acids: CASSQDGGTEAFF. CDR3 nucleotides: TGCGCCAGCAGCCAAGATGGGGGGACTGAAGCTTTCTTT.

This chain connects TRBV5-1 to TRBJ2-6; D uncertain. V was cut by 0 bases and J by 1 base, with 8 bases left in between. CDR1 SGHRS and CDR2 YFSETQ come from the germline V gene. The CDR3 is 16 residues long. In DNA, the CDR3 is TGCGCCAGCAGCTTGGCCCCAACTTCTGGGGCCAACGTCCTGACTTTC. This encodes CASSLAPTSGANVLTF.

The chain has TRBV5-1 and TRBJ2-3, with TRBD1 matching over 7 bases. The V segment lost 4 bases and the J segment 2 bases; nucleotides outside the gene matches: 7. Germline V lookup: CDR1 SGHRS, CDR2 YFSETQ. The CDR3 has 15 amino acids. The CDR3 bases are TGCGCCAGCAGCCTTTCCAGGGGGTACACAGATACGCAGTATTTT. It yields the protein CASSLSRGYTDTQYF.

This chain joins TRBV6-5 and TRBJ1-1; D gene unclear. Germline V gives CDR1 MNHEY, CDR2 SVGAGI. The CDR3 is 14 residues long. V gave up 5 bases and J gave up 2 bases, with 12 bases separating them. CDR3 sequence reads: CASSRDGGNTEAFF. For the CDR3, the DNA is TGTGCCAGCAGTCGTGACGGCGGTAACACTGAAGCTTTCTTT.

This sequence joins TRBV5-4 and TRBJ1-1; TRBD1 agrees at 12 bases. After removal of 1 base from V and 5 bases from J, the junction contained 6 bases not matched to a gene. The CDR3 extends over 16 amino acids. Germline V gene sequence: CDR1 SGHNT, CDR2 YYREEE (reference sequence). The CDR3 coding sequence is TGTGCCAGCAGCTTGCCCCCGGGACAGGGGGCGACTGAAGCTTTCTTT. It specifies CASSLPPGQGATEAFF.

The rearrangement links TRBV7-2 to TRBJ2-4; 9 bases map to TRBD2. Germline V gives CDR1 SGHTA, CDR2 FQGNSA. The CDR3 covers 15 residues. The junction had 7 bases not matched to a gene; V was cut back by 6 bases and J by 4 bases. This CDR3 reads CASRPNSGSKNIQYF. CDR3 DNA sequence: TGTGCCAGCAGACCTAATAGCGGGAGTAAAAACATTCAGTACTTC.

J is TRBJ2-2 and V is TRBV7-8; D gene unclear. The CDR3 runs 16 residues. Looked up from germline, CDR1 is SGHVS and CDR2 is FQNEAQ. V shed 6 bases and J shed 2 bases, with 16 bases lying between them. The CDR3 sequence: CASRPTIKLNTGELFF. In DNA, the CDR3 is TGTGCCAGCAGACCTACGATAAAACTTAACACCGGGGAGCTGTTTTTT.

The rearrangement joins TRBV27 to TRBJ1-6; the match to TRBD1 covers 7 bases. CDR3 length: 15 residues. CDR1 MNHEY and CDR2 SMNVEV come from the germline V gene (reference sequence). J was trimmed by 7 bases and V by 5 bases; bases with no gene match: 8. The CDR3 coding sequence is TGTGCCAGCAGTCCCCGCTCGACAGGGAATTCACCCCTCCACTTT. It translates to CASSPRSTGNSPLHF.

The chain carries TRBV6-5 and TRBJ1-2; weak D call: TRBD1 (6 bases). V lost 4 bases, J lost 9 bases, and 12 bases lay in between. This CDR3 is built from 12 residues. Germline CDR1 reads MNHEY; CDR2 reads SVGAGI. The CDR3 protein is CASSSDSGSYTF. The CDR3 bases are TGTGCCAGCAGTTCGGACAGCGGGAGCTACACCTTC.

The CDR3 nucleotides are TGTGCCAGCAGCCGGGCCGGTCTAGCGGGGGAAGAGACCCAGTACTTC. Translating it yields CASSRAGLAGEETQYF. This chain joins TRBV7-2 and TRBJ2-5; 10 positions agree with TRBD2. This CDR3 is built from 16 residues. Germline values: CDR1 SGHTA, CDR2 FQGNSA. V dropped 5 bases and J dropped 3; count of bases not matched to a gene: 9.

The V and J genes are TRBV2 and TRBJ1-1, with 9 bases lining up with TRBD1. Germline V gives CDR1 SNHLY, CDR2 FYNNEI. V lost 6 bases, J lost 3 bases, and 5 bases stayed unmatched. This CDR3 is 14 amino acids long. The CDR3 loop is CASSPQGADTEAFF. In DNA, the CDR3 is TGTGCCAGCAGCCCACAGGGGGCGGACACTGAAGCTTTCTTT.

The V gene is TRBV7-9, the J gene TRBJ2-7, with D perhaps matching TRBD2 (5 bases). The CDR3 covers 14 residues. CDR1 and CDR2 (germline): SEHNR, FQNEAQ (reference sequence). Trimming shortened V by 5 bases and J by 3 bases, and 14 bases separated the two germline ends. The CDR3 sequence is CASSPGPRVYEQYF. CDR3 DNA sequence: TGTGCCAGCAGCCCGGGCCCGCGGGTCTACGAGCAGTACTTC. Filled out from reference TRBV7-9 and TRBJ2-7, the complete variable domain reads DTGVSQNPRHKITKRGQNVTFRCDPISEHNRLYWYRQTLGQGPEFLTYFQNEAQLEKSRLLSDRFSAERPKGSFSTLEIQRTEQGDSAMYLCASSPGPRVYEQYFGPGTRLTVT.

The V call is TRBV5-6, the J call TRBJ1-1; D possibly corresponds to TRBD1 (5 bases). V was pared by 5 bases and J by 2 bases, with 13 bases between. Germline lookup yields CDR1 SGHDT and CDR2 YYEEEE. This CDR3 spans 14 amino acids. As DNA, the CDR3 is TGTGCCAGCAGGTCGGCGGGGACCAACACTGAAGCTTTCTTT. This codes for CASRSAGTNTEAFF.

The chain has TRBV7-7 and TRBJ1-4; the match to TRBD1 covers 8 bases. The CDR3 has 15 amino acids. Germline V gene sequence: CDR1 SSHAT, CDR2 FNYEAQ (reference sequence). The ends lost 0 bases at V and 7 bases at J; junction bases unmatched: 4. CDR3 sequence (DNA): TGTGCCAGCAGCTTAGCGCGCGGACAGGGTGAAAAACTGTTTTTT. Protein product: CASSLARGQGEKLFF.

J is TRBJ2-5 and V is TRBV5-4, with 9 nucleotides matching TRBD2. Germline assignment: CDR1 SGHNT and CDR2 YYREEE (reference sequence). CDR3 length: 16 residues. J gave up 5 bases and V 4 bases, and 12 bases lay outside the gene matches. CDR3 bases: TGTGCCAGCAGCCCGGGGGGACTAGCCTTGGCGGAGACCCAGTACTTC. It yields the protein CASSPGGLALAETQYF.

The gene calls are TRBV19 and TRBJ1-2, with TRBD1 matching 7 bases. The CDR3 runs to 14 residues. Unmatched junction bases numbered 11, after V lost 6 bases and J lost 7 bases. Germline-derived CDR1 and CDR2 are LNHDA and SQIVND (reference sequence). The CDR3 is CASSPRDSPFGYTF. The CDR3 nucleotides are TGTGCCAGTAGCCCCCGGGACAGTCCTTTTGGCTACACCTTC.

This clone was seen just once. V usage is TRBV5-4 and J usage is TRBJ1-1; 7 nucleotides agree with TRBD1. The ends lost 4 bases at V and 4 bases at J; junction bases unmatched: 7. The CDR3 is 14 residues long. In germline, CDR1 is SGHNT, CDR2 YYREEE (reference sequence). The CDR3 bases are TGTGCCAGCAGCCCGCTAACAGGGGTCACTGAAGCTTTCTTT. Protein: CASSPLTGVTEAFF.

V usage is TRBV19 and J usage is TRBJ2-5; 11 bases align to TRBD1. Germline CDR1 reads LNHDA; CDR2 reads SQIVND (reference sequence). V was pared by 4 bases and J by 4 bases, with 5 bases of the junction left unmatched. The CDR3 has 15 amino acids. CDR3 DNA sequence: TGTGCCAGTAGTAGGGACAGGGGGAAGCCAGAGACCCAGTACTTC. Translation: CASSRDRGKPETQYF.

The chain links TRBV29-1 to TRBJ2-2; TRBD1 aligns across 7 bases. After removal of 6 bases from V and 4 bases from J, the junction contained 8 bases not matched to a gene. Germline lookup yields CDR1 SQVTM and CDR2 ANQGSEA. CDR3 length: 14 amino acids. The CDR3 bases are TGCAGCGTAATAGGGGGCTACGGCACCGGGGAGCTGTTTTTT. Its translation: CSVIGGYGTGELFF.

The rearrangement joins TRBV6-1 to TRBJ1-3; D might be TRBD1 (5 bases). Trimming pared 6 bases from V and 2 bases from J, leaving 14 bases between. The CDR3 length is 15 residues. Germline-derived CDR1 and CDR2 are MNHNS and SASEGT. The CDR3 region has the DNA TGTGCCAGCAGAAAAGACAGTCACCCTGGAAACACCATATATTTT. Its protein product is CASRKDSHPGNTIYF.

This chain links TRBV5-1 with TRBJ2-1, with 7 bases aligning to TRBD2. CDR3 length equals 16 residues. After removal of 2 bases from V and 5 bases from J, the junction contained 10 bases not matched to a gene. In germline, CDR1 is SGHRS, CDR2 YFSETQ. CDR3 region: CASSFPRLAGNNEQFF. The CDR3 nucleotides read TGCGCCAGCAGCTTCCCTCGACTAGCAGGGAACAATGAGCAGTTCTTC.